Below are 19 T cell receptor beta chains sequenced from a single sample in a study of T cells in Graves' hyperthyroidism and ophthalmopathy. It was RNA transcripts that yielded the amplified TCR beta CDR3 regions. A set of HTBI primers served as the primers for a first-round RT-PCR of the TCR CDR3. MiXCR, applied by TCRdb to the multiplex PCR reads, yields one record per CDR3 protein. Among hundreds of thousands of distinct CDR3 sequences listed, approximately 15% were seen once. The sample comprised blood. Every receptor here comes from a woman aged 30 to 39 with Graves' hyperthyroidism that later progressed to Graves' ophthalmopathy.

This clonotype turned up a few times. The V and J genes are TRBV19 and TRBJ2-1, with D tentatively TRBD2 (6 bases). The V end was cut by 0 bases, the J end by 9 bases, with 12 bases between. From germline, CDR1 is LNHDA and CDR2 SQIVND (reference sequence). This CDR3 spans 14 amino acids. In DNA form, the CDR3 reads TGTGCCAGTAGTATAGACAGCGGGTATAGTGAGCAGTTCTTC. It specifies CASSIDSGYSEQFF. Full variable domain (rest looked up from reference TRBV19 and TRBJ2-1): DGGITQSPKYLFRKEGQNVTLSCEQNLNHDAMYWYRQDPGQGLRLIYYSQIVNDFQKGDIAEGYSVSREKKESFPLTVTSAQKNPTAFYLCASSIDSGYSEQFFGPGTRLTVL.

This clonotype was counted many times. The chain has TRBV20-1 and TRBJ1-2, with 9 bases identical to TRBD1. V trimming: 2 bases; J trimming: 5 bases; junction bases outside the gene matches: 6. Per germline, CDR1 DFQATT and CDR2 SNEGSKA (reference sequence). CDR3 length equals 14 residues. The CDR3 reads CSARPPGTGYGYTF. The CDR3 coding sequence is TGCAGTGCTAGACCTCCCGGGACAGGGTATGGCTACACCTTC.

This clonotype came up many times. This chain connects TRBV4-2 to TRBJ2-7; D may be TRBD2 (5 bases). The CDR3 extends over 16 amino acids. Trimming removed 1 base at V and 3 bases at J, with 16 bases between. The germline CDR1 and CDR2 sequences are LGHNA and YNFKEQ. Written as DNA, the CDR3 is TGTGCCAGCAGCCAAGGGGCTAGCCCTAAAAACTACGAGCAGTACTTC. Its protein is CASSQGASPKNYEQYF.

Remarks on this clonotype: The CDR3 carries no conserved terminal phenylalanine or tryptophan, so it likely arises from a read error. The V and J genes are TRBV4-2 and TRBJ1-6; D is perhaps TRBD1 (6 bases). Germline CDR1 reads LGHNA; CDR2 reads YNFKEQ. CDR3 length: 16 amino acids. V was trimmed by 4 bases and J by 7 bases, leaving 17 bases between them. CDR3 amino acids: CASSPAEQGENSPLHL. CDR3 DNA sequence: TGTGCCAGCAGCCCTGCGGAACAGGGCGAGAATTCACCCCTCCACCTT.

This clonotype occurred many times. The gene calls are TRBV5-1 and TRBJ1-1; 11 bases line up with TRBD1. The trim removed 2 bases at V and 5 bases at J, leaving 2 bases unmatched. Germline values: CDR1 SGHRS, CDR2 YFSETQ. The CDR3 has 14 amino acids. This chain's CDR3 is CASSLGQGATEAFF. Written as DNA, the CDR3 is TGCGCCAGCAGCTTAGGACAGGGGGCTACTGAAGCTTTCTTT.

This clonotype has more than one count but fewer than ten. Written as DNA, the CDR3 is TGCAGTGCCATGGGACTAGCGGGAGGAGACGAGCAGTACTTC. Translated: CSAMGLAGGDEQYF. This chain joins TRBV20-1 and TRBJ2-7; 15 bases are a match to TRBD2. V shed 6 bases, J shed 5 bases, and the junction held 5 bases outside the gene matches. CDR3 length: 14 amino acids. Germline V lookup: CDR1 DFQATT, CDR2 SNEGSKA (reference sequence).

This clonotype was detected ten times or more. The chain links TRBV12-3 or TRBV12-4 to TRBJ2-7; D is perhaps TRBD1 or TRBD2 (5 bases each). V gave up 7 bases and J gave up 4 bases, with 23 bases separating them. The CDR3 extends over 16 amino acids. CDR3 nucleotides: TGTGCCAGCACCCCGGCCGGGACGGTGAGCTTATACGAGCAGTACTTC. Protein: CASTPAGTVSLYEQYF.

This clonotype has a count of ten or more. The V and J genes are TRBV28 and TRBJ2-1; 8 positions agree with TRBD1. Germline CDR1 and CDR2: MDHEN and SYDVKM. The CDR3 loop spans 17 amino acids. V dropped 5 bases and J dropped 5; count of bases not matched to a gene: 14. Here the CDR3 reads CASSPHLRTGFDNEQFF. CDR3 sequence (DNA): TGTGCCAGCAGTCCCCATCTTAGGACAGGGTTCGACAATGAGCAGTTCTTC. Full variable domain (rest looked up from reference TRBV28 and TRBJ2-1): DVKVTQSSRYLVKRTGEKVFLECVQDMDHENMFWYRQDPGLGLRLIYFSYDVKMKEKGDIPEGYSVSREKKERFSLILESASTNQTSMYLCASSPHLRTGFDNEQFFGPGTRLTVL.

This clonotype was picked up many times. Here the CDR3 reads CATQPFGYTDTQYF. In DNA, the CDR3 is TGTGCCACCCAACCCTTCGGTTACACAGATACGCAGTATTTT. V is TRBV2 and J is TRBJ2-3; D not certain. The V end lost 10 bases, the J end lost 2 bases, and 16 bases lay between the germline ends. Germline CDR1 is SNHLY and CDR2 is FYNNEI. The length of the CDR3 is 14 residues.

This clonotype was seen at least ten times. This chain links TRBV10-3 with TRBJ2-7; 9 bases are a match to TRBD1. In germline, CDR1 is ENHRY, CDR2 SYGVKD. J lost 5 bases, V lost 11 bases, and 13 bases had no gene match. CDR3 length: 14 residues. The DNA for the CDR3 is TGTGCCGTTAATTCCGGGACAGGGAGGGACGAGCAGTACTTC. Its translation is CAVNSGTGRDEQYF.

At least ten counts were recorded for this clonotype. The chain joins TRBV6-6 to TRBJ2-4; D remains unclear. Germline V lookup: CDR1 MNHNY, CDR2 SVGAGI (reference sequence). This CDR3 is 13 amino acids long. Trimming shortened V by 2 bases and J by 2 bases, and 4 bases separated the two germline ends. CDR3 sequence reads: CASSYSSKNIQYF. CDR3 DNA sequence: TGTGCCAGCAGTTACAGTTCCAAAAACATTCAGTACTTC.

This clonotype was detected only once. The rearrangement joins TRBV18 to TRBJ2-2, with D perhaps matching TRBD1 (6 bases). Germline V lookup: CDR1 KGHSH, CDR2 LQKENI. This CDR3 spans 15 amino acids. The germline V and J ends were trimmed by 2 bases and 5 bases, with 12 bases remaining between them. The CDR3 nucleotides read TGTGCCAGCTCACCAGGGGACATAAGAACCGGGGAGCTGTTTTTT. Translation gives CASSPGDIRTGELFF.

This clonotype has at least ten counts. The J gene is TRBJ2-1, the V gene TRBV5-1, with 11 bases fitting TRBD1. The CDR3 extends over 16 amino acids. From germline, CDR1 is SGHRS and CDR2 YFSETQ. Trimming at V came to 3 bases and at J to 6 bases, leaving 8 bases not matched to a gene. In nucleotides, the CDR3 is TGCGCCAGCAGCTCTTGGACAGGGGGCCCGTCCAATGAGCAGTTCTTC. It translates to CASSSWTGGPSNEQFF.

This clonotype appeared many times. The CDR3 is CASSLMALQETQYF. The CDR3, as DNA: TGTGCCAGCAGCTTGATGGCTCTCCAAGAGACCCAGTACTTC. V and J are TRBV11-2 and TRBJ2-5; no reliable D call. CDR1 SGHAT and CDR2 FQNNGV come from the germline V gene. This CDR3 has 14 amino acids. V was trimmed by 3 bases and J by 1 base, leaving 9 bases between them.

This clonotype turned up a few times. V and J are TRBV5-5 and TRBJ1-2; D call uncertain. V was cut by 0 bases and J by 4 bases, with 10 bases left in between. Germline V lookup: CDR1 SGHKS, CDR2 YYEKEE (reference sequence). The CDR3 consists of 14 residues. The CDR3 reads CASSLADESYGYTF. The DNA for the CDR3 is TGTGCCAGCAGCTTGGCAGACGAAAGCTATGGCTACACCTTC.

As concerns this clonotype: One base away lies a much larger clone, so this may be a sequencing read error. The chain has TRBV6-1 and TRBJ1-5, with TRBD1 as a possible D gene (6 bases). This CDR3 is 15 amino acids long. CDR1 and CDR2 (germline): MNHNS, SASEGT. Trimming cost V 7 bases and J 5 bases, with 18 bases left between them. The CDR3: CASTSGGGMDQPQHF. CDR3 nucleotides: TGTGCCAGCACCAGCGGCGGGGGCATGGATCAGCCCCAGCATTTT.

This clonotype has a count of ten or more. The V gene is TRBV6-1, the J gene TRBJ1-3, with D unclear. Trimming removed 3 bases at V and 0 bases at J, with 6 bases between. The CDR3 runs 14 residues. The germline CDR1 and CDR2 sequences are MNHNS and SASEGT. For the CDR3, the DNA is TGTGCCAGCAGTGACGGGCCCTCTGGAAACACCATATATTTT. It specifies CASSDGPSGNTIYF.

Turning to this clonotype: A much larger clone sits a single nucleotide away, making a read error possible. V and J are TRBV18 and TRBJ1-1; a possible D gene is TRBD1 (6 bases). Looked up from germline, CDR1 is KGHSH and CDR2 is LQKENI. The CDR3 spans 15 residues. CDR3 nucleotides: TGTGCCAGCTCACTAGTACGGGAGAGGGACACTGAAGCTTTATTT. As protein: CASSLVRERDTEALF.

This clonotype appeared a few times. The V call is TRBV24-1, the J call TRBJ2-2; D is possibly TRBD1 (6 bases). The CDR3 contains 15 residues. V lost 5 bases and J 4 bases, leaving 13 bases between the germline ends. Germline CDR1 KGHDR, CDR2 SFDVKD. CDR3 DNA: TGTGCCACCAGTGTAGCAGGGGATGTCACCGGGGAGCTGTTTTTT. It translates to CATSVAGDVTGELFF.